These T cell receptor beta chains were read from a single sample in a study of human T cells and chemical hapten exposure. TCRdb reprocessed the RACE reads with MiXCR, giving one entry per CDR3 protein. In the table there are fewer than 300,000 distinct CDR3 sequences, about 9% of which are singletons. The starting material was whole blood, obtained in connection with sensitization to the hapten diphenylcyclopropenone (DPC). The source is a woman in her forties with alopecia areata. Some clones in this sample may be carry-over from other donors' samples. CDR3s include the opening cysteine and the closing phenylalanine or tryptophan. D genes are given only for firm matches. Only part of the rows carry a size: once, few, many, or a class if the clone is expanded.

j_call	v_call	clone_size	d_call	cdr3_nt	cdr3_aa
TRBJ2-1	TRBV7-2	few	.	TGTGCCAGCAGCCCTGGTCCCCGATCCTACAATGAGCAGTTCTTC	CASSPGPRSYNEQFF
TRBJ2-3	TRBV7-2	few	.	TGTGCCAGCAGCTTAGCGATGTTAACGGGTACAGATACGCAGTATTTT	CASSLAMLTGTDTQYF
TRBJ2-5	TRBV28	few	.	TGTGCCAGCAGTTTAGGAGGGAAGACCCAGTACTTC	CASSLGGKTQYF
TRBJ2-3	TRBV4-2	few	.	TGTGCCAGCAGCCATCCAGGGGGGCTAGCGGGCACAGATACGCAGTATTTT	CASSHPGGLAGTDTQYF
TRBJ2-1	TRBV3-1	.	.	TGTGCCAGCAGCCACGGGTACAATGAGCAGTTCTTC	CASSHGYNEQFF
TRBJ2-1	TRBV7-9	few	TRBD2	TGTGCCAGCAGCCTTCAAGGGACTAGCGGATCCTACAATGAGCAGTTCTTC	CASSLQGTSGSYNEQFF
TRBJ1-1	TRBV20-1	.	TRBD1	TGCAGTGCTAGCGAACCCTACAGGGGGGCCTGGGACACTGAAGCTTTCTTT	CSASEPYRGAWDTEAFF
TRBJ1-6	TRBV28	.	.	TGTGCCAGCAGCCAAGGGGTTGGTTGGTCTTCACCCCTCCACTTT	CASSQGVGWSSPLHF
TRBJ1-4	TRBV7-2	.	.	TGTGCCAGCAGCCCAACGACAGCGGGCAGGGAAAAACTGTTTTTT	CASSPTTAGREKLFF
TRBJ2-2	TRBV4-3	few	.	TGCGCCAGCAGCCAAGATGGTAGGGTCGGCACCGGGGAGCTGTTTTTT	CASSQDGRVGTGELFF
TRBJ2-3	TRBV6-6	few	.	TGTGCCAGCAGTCCCCGACAGTTCACAGATACGCAGTATTTT	CASSPRQFTDTQYF
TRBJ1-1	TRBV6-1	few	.	TGTGCCAGCAGCTGGAGAGAACGGGCTGAAGCTTTCTTT	CASSWRERAEAFF
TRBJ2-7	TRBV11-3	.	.	TGTGCCAGCAGCTTAGGGGCAGAGAACGAGCAGTACTTC	CASSLGAENEQYF
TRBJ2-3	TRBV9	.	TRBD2	TGTGCCAGCAGCGGGGATCGGGGACTAGCGGGGGCCGGAGATACGCAGTATTTT	CASSGDRGLAGAGDTQYF
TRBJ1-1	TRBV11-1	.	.	TGTGCCAGCAGCACCAGGGAGAACACTGAAGCTTTCTTT	CASSTRENTEAFF
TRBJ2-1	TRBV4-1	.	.	TGCGCCAGCAGCCGGGAGGCTGCATACAATGAGCAGTTCTTC	CASSREAAYNEQFF
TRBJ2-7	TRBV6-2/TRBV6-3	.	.	TGTGCCAGCACCTCCATTAGGACAGAGGCCTACGAGCAGTACTTC	CASTSIRTEAYEQYF
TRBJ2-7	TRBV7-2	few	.	TGTGCCAGCAGCTTAGTTGGGCGGGCACAGTACGAGCAGTACTTC	CASSLVGRAQYEQYF